The rows below give T cell receptor beta chains drawn from one sample of a study of blood T cell repertoires in COVID-19. Measured with immunoSEQ multiplex PCR; TCRdb has only the in-frame clones, and not every one. The table has 250,000 to 400,000 clones, roughly 85% seen once. Sequencing used PBMCs or T cells enriched from blood (not recorded which). Receptor source: a woman aged 25 to 39 who had been exposed to COVID-19. Each CDR3 is given with its conserved first and last residue. Each record gives: clone size, J gene, V gene, D gene, CDR3 protein, CDR3 DNA. The D gene is left open where the match is weak. Size values are once, few and many counts, or a class for expanded clones, and some rows have none.

clone_size: few; j_call: TRBJ1-5; v_call: TRBV2; d_call: TRBD1; cdr3_aa: CASSERGGGQPQHF; cdr3_nt: TGTGCCAGCAGTGAAAGAGGGGGCGGACAGCCCCAGCATTTT
clone_size: NA; j_call: TRBJ2-7; v_call: TRBV11-2; d_call: TRBD1; cdr3_aa: CASSPRDRYSYEQYF; cdr3_nt: TGTGCCAGCAGCCCCCGGGACAGGTACTCCTACGAGCAGTACTTC
clone_size: NA; j_call: TRBJ1-2; v_call: TRBV11-2; d_call: NA; cdr3_aa: CASSSPSNVGYTF; cdr3_nt: TGTGCCAGCAGCTCGCCTTCTAACGTCGGCTACACCTTC
clone_size: NA; j_call: TRBJ2-3; v_call: TRBV6-4; d_call: TRBD2; cdr3_aa: CASSVQTSGETSTDTQYF; cdr3_nt: TGTGCCAGCAGTGTACAAACTAGCGGGGAGACAAGCACAGATACGCAGTATTTT
clone_size: NA; j_call: TRBJ1-1; v_call: TRBV2; d_call: NA; cdr3_aa: CASSEVGVNTEAFF; cdr3_nt: TGTGCCAGCAGTGAGGTGGGCGTAAACACTGAAGCTTTCTTT
clone_size: NA; j_call: TRBJ2-7; v_call: TRBV19; d_call: TRBD1; cdr3_aa: CASSIRTGASYEQYF; cdr3_nt: TGTGCCAGTAGTATACGGACAGGGGCCTCCTACGAGCAGTACTTC
clone_size: NA; j_call: TRBJ1-5; v_call: TRBV6-5; d_call: NA; cdr3_aa: CASKVAINQPQHF; cdr3_nt: TGTGCCAGCAAAGTAGCCATTAATCAGCCCCAGCATTTT
clone_size: NA; j_call: TRBJ2-5; v_call: TRBV5-8; d_call: TRBD1; cdr3_aa: CASSLAPGGQETQYF; cdr3_nt: TGTGCCAGCAGCTTGGCCCCAGGGGGCCAAGAGACCCAGTACTTC
clone_size: NA; j_call: TRBJ1-6; v_call: TRBV19; d_call: TRBD1; cdr3_aa: CASSIPGQGFRHSPLHF; cdr3_nt: TGTGCCAGTAGTATACCCGGACAGGGTTTTCGGCATTCACCCCTCCACTTT
clone_size: NA; j_call: TRBJ2-5; v_call: TRBV3-1/TRBV3-2; d_call: TRBD1; cdr3_aa: CASSAWDRAQETQYF; cdr3_nt: TGTGCCAGCAGCGCATGGGACAGGGCTCAGGAGACCCAGTACTTC
clone_size: NA; j_call: TRBJ1-5; v_call: TRBV12-5; d_call: NA; cdr3_aa: CASGSPGGLCQPQHF; cdr3_nt: TGTGCTAGTGGAAGCCCGGGGGGGCTCTGTCAGCCCCAGCATTTT
clone_size: NA; j_call: TRBJ1-3; v_call: TRBV6-2/TRBV6-3; d_call: NA; cdr3_aa: CASSSWGTPIYF; cdr3_nt: TGTGCCAGCAGTTCGTGGGGGACACCCATATATTTT
clone_size: NA; j_call: TRBJ1-1; v_call: TRBV19; d_call: TRBD1; cdr3_aa: CASSLGQALGTEAFF; cdr3_nt: TGTGCCAGTAGTTTAGGACAGGCCTTGGGCACTGAAGCTTTCTTT
clone_size: NA; j_call: TRBJ1-5; v_call: TRBV7-6; d_call: NA; cdr3_aa: CASSSSPTGNQPQHF; cdr3_nt: TGTGCCAGCAGCTCCAGCCCTACAGGGAATCAGCCCCAGCATTTT
clone_size: NA; j_call: TRBJ2-1; v_call: TRBV9; d_call: TRBD2; cdr3_aa: CASSPEDAGGAKNEQFF; cdr3_nt: TGTGCCAGCAGCCCCGAGGACGCGGGAGGGGCTAAGAATGAGCAGTTCTTC
clone_size: NA; j_call: TRBJ1-4; v_call: TRBV5-1; d_call: TRBD1; cdr3_aa: CASSPGRGTNEKLFF; cdr3_nt: TGCGCCAGCAGCCCGGGCAGGGGGACTAATGAAAAACTGTTTTTT
clone_size: NA; j_call: TRBJ2-5; v_call: TRBV5-1; d_call: TRBD2; cdr3_aa: CASSRPGEGEETQYF; cdr3_nt: TGCGCCAGCAGCCGGCCGGGGGAGGGCGAAGAGACCCAGTACTTC
clone_size: few; j_call: TRBJ1-3; v_call: TRBV3-1/TRBV3-2; d_call: TRBD1; cdr3_aa: CASGVHRTGSGNTIYF; cdr3_nt: TGTGCCAGCGGTGTCCATCGGACAGGTTCTGGAAACACCATATATTTT
clone_size: NA; j_call: TRBJ2-2; v_call: TRBV30; d_call: TRBD2; cdr3_aa: CAWSSEREAVTGELFF; cdr3_nt: TGTGCCTGGAGTAGCGAGCGGGAGGCCGTCACCGGGGAGCTGTTTTTT
clone_size: NA; j_call: TRBJ1-2; v_call: TRBV14; d_call: NA; cdr3_aa: CASSQEGVRSSLEGYTF; cdr3_nt: TGTGCCAGCAGCCAAGAAGGAGTACGCTCCTCATTGGAAGGCTACACCTTC
clone_size: NA; j_call: TRBJ1-5; v_call: TRBV7-2; d_call: NA; cdr3_aa: CASSLQGTQPQHF; cdr3_nt: TGTGCCAGCAGCTTACAGGGCACTCAGCCCCAGCATTTT
clone_size: NA; j_call: TRBJ2-2; v_call: TRBV24-1; d_call: TRBD2; cdr3_aa: CATSDRSKRGHTGELFF; cdr3_nt: TGTGCCACCAGTGATCGTTCCAAGCGGGGGCACACCGGGGAGCTGTTTTTT
clone_size: few; j_call: TRBJ1-1; v_call: TRBV30; d_call: TRBD1; cdr3_aa: CAWSEKTETGSEAFF; cdr3_nt: TGTGCCTGGAGTGAGAAAACCGAGACAGGGTCTGAAGCTTTCTTT
clone_size: NA; j_call: TRBJ2-7; v_call: TRBV6-1; d_call: TRBD1; cdr3_aa: CASSGSPGQMNVGRYEQYF; cdr3_nt: TGTGCCAGCAGTGGGTCCCCGGGACAGATGAACGTGGGGCGATACGAGCAGTACTTC
clone_size: NA; j_call: TRBJ1-1; v_call: TRBV13; d_call: TRBD1; cdr3_aa: CASSSGGGGDTEAFF; cdr3_nt: TGTGCCAGCAGCTCCGGCGGAGGGGGCGATACTGAAGCTTTCTTT
clone_size: NA; j_call: TRBJ1-2; v_call: TRBV19; d_call: TRBD1; cdr3_aa: CASSISMTGAYGYTF; cdr3_nt: TGTGCCAGTAGTATATCCATGACAGGGGCCTATGGCTACACCTTC
clone_size: NA; j_call: TRBJ1-4; v_call: TRBV7-6; d_call: TRBD1; cdr3_aa: CASSLFTGGNEKLFF; cdr3_nt: TGTGCCAGCAGCTTATTTACAGGGGGTAATGAAAAACTGTTTTTT
clone_size: NA; j_call: TRBJ2-3; v_call: TRBV9; d_call: NA; cdr3_aa: CASSAGVAARTSTDTQYF; cdr3_nt: TGTGCCAGCAGCGCCGGGGTGGCCGCCCGAACTAGCACAGATACGCAGTATTTT
clone_size: NA; j_call: TRBJ2-7; v_call: TRBV2; d_call: NA; cdr3_aa: CASLGRSSYEQYF; cdr3_nt: TGTGCCAGCTTAGGGAGGAGCTCCTACGAGCAGTACTTC
clone_size: NA; j_call: TRBJ1-4; v_call: TRBV29-1; d_call: NA; cdr3_aa: CSVRGQGREKLFF; cdr3_nt: TGCAGCGTTCGAGGACAAGGGCGTGAAAAACTGTTTTTT
clone_size: NA; j_call: TRBJ1-1; v_call: TRBV14; d_call: NA; cdr3_aa: CASSPRGAQAFF; cdr3_nt: TGTGCCAGCAGCCCCCGTGGGGCCCAAGCTTTCTTT
clone_size: NA; j_call: TRBJ2-3; v_call: TRBV28; d_call: NA; cdr3_aa: CASSLRGPGTDTQYF; cdr3_nt: TGTGCCAGCAGTCTACGAGGTCCTGGCACAGATACGCAGTATTTT
clone_size: NA; j_call: TRBJ1-2; v_call: TRBV2; d_call: NA; cdr3_aa: CASSGASVGYTF; cdr3_nt: TGTGCCAGCAGTGGGGCGTCGGTTGGCTACACCTTC
clone_size: NA; j_call: TRBJ2-3; v_call: TRBV5-4; d_call: TRBD2; cdr3_aa: CASSSGLAGEWPDTQYF; cdr3_nt: TGTGCCAGCAGCTCGGGACTAGCGGGAGAGTGGCCAGATACGCAGTATTTT
clone_size: NA; j_call: TRBJ1-2; v_call: TRBV7-9; d_call: TRBD1; cdr3_aa: CASSSRTGVGFGYTF; cdr3_nt: TGTGCCAGCAGCTCAAGGACAGGGGTGGGCTTTGGCTACACCTTC
clone_size: NA; j_call: TRBJ2-3; v_call: TRBV27; d_call: NA; cdr3_aa: CASSLKFPQVPQYF; cdr3_nt: TGTGCCAGCAGTCTGAAATTCCCCCAGGTTCCGCAGTATTTT
clone_size: NA; j_call: TRBJ1-6; v_call: TRBV7-3; d_call: NA; cdr3_aa: CASSSGNSPLHF; cdr3_nt: TGTGCCAGCAGCTCAGGGAATTCACCCCTCCACTTT
clone_size: once; j_call: TRBJ1-5; v_call: TRBV28; d_call: TRBD1; cdr3_aa: CASSLYSWDRANQPQHF; cdr3_nt: TGTGCCAGCAGTTTATATAGTTGGGACAGGGCCAATCAGCCCCAGCATTTT
clone_size: NA; j_call: TRBJ2-1; v_call: TRBV28; d_call: NA; cdr3_aa: CASSLASRTYNEQFF; cdr3_nt: TGTGCCAGCAGTTTAGCTAGCAGAACCTACAATGAGCAGTTCTTC
clone_size: NA; j_call: TRBJ1-2; v_call: TRBV30; d_call: NA; cdr3_aa: CAWSSHTF; cdr3_nt: TGTGCCTGGAGTTCTCACACCTTC
clone_size: NA; j_call: TRBJ2-5; v_call: TRBV19; d_call: TRBD1; cdr3_aa: CASSPGQVGETQYF; cdr3_nt: TGTGCCAGTAGCCCGGGACAGGTAGGAGAGACCCAGTACTTC
clone_size: NA; j_call: TRBJ1-1; v_call: TRBV19; d_call: NA; cdr3_aa: CASTAQTGKNTEAFF; cdr3_nt: TGTGCCAGTACCGCGCAGACAGGAAAGAACACTGAAGCTTTCTTT
clone_size: NA; j_call: TRBJ2-3; v_call: TRBV7-9; d_call: NA; cdr3_aa: CASRNFIADTQYF; cdr3_nt: TGTGCCAGCAGAAACTTTATAGCGGATACGCAGTATTTT
clone_size: NA; j_call: TRBJ2-1; v_call: TRBV2; d_call: NA; cdr3_aa: CASSDLDRDKSSYNEQFF; cdr3_nt: TGTGCCAGCAGTGACCTCGATAGGGACAAGAGCTCCTACAATGAGCAGTTCTTC
clone_size: NA; j_call: TRBJ1-5; v_call: TRBV28; d_call: NA; cdr3_aa: CASSLPVHLYSNQPQHF; cdr3_nt: TGTGCCAGCAGTTTACCAGTCCACCTTTATAGCAATCAGCCCCAGCATTTT
clone_size: NA; j_call: TRBJ1-5; v_call: TRBV30; d_call: TRBD1; cdr3_aa: CAWSSARDRGGQPQHF; cdr3_nt: TGTGCCTGGAGTTCAGCCCGGGACAGGGGGGGTCAGCCCCAGCATTTT
clone_size: once; j_call: TRBJ1-2; v_call: TRBV25-1; d_call: NA; cdr3_aa: CASSEQSNYGYTF; cdr3_nt: TGTGCCAGCAGTGAACAGTCTAACTATGGCTACACCTTC
clone_size: few; j_call: TRBJ1-1; v_call: TRBV28; d_call: NA; cdr3_aa: CASIPGTYDTEAFF; cdr3_nt: TGTGCCAGCATTCCGGGGACATACGACACTGAAGCTTTCTTT
clone_size: NA; j_call: TRBJ1-6; v_call: TRBV6-1; d_call: NA; cdr3_aa: CASSELGEVNSPLHF; cdr3_nt: TGTGCCAGCAGTGAATTAGGGGAGGTTAATTCACCCCTCCACTTT
clone_size: NA; j_call: TRBJ2-3; v_call: TRBV6-5; d_call: NA; cdr3_aa: CASSTFLGVSAQYF; cdr3_nt: TGTGCCAGCAGTACCTTCCTCGGGGTCTCCGCGCAGTATTTT
clone_size: NA; j_call: TRBJ2-7; v_call: TRBV7-2; d_call: NA; cdr3_aa: CASSLVVGYRGEQYF; cdr3_nt: TGTGCCAGCAGCTTAGTAGTCGGATATAGGGGCGAGCAGTACTTC
clone_size: NA; j_call: TRBJ2-5; v_call: TRBV4-1; d_call: NA; cdr3_aa: CASSQVGGPANQETQYF; cdr3_nt: TGCGCCAGCAGCCAAGTAGGAGGGCCTGCAAACCAAGAGACCCAGTACTTC
clone_size: NA; j_call: TRBJ1-1; v_call: TRBV1; d_call: NA; cdr3_aa: CTSLTGGTEAFF; cdr3_nt: TGCACCAGCTTGACAGGGGGCACTGAAGCTTTCTTT
clone_size: few; j_call: TRBJ2-7; v_call: TRBV7-2; d_call: NA; cdr3_aa: CASSLESRGHYEQYF; cdr3_nt: TGTGCCAGCAGCTTAGAAAGCAGGGGACACTACGAGCAGTACTTC
clone_size: NA; j_call: TRBJ2-1; v_call: TRBV13; d_call: NA; cdr3_aa: CASSFGYNEQFF; cdr3_nt: TGTGCCAGCAGCTTCGGTTACAATGAGCAGTTCTTC
clone_size: NA; j_call: TRBJ1-6; v_call: TRBV19; d_call: NA; cdr3_aa: CASRPRTAYNSPLHF; cdr3_nt: TGTGCCAGTAGACCCCGGACAGCCTATAATTCACCCCTCCACTTT
clone_size: NA; j_call: TRBJ2-7; v_call: TRBV30; d_call: NA; cdr3_aa: CAWTLKGTYEQYF; cdr3_nt: TGTGCCTGGACCCTGAAGGGGACCTACGAGCAGTACTTC